This TCR beta chain was observed in a study of T cell repertoires in cytomegalovirus infection. This clonotype has just a few counts. Its antigen is undetermined. One entry per CDR3 protein, called by TCRdb with MiXCR from the reads. The top ten hold around 11% of the sample, which has hundreds of thousands of distinct CDR3 sequences, about 33% seen once. The specimen was cultured CD8+ T cells from PBMCs, collected from culture after CMV antigen stimulation. The sequence was collected from a human donor in good health (CMV status not recorded). Some clones in this sample may be carry-over from other donors' samples.

The CDR3 DNA follows: TGTGCCAGCAGACGGGACAGGGGGGGCACAGATACGCAGTATTTT. Amino acid sequence: CASRRDRGGTDTQYF. V and J are TRBV12-3 or TRBV12-4 and TRBJ2-3; 11 bases are a match to TRBD1. This CDR3 contains 15 residues. V was clipped by 6 bases and J by 1 base; unmatched bases: 3.